These T cell receptor beta chains were read from a single sample in a study of blood T cell repertoires in COVID-19. The table came from immunoSEQ multiplex PCR; TCRdb's copy has only in-frame clones and leaves some out. The profile shows fewer than 65,000 clones, approximately 82% of them singletons. The sample taken for sequencing was peripheral blood. These receptors were collected from a man between 60 and 75 years old with acute or convalescent COVID-19. Each CDR3 is given with its conserved first and last residue. D genes are given only for firm matches. Clone size is given for some rows only: seen once, a few or many times, or a class if the clone is expanded.

cdr3_length clone_size j_call d_call v_call cdr3_nt cdr3_aa
13 . TRBJ1-2 TRBD1 TRBV19 TGTGCCGCCAGCCGGGACAGTGGCTATGGCTACACCTTC CAASRDSGYGYTF
17 . TRBJ1-6 . TRBV9 TGTGCCAGCAGCGCCCCCCCAGGGGCGAGTCGGAATTCACCCCTCCACTTT CASSAPPGASRNSPLHF
12 . TRBJ1-2 . TRBV18 TGTGCCAGCTCACGGCCCAGCTATGGCTACACCTTC CASSRPSYGYTF
11 . TRBJ2-7 . TRBV30 TGTGCCTGGAGTTATGGGGCCGAGCAGTACTTC CAWSYGAEQYF
16 . TRBJ2-3 . TRBV5-1 TGCGCCAGCAGCTTGACAGGGATCAGTTTAGGAGATACGCAGTATTTT CASSLTGISLGDTQYF
13 once TRBJ1-1 . TRBV5-5 TGTGCCAGCAGCTCGACATCGAACACTGAAGCTTTCTTT CASSSTSNTEAFF
13 . TRBJ2-7 . TRBV27 TGTGCCAGCAAACTACTAAGCTCCTACGAGCAGTACTTC CASKLLSSYEQYF
13 . TRBJ1-5 . TRBV12-3/TRBV12-4 TGTGCCAGCAGCCTCAGCGAGAATCAGCCCCAGCATTTT CASSLSENQPQHF
16 . TRBJ2-6 . TRBV2 TGTGCCAGCAGTGTAGACCCCCAGGCTGGGGCCAACGTCCTGACTTTC CASSVDPQAGANVLTF
15 . TRBJ2-5 TRBD1 TRBV29-1 TGCAGCGCAGACACGGGACAGGGGATTTTGGAGACCCAGTACTTC CSADTGQGILETQYF
12 once TRBJ1-5 . TRBV6-5 TGTGCCAGCGCAGGGGCCGGCCAGCCCCAGCATTTT CASAGAGQPQHF
17 . TRBJ1-2 . TRBV19 TGTGCCAGTAGTATTGCTCAGGACATCTTCACCAACTATGGCTACACCTTC CASSIAQDIFTNYGYTF
14 few TRBJ2-7 TRBD1 TRBV7-6 TGTGCCAGCAGCTTAGGGACAGGGTTCAACGAGCAGTACTTC CASSLGTGFNEQYF
13 . TRBJ1-1 . TRBV2 TGTGCCAGCGGCAGGCAGATGAACACTGAAGCTTTCTTT CASGRQMNTEAFF
14 . TRBJ2-7 TRBD1 TRBV5-1 TGCGCCAGCAGCCTTGGACAGGGGTCAAACGAGCAGTACTTC CASSLGQGSNEQYF
16 once TRBJ1-1 TRBD1 TRBV7-9 TGTGCCAGCAGCTTAAGGGGGCTCCCCTGGGGGACTGAAGCTTTCTTT CASSLRGLPWGTEAFF
16 . TRBJ2-3 . TRBV27 TGTGCCAGCAACCCCCTGGGGGGACCTAGCACAGATACGCAGTATTTT CASNPLGGPSTDTQYF
17 . TRBJ2-5 . TRBV15 TGTGCCACCAGCCGTCGAGGAAGTGGGGCAGCACAAGAGACCCAGTACTTC CATSRRGSGAAQETQYF
15 . TRBJ1-2 TRBD1 TRBV19 TGTGCCAGTAGTCCCGGACAGGGTTCTAACTATGGCTACACCTTC CASSPGQGSNYGYTF
13 once TRBJ1-5 . TRBV12-5 TGTGCTAGTGGCCCTTCCTTCAATCAGCCCCAGCATTTT CASGPSFNQPQHF
14 . TRBJ2-2 TRBD2 TRBV30 TGTGCCTGGGGGAGCGGGGCGAACACCGGGGAGCTGTTTTTT CAWGSGANTGELFF
14 . TRBJ1-5 TRBD1 TRBV7-2 TGTGCCAGCAGCCAGGACAGGGGGAATCAGCCCCAGCATTTT CASSQDRGNQPQHF
14 . TRBJ1-3 . TRBV6-6 TGTGCCAGCACCTCTTCCGAGTCTGGAAACACCATATATTTT CASTSSESGNTIYF
16 . TRBJ2-7 TRBD2 TRBV15 TGTGCCACCAGCAGAGACCCCCTAGCGGGGGGGAGGGAGCAGTACTTC CATSRDPLAGGREQYF
15 . TRBJ2-1 . TRBV27 TGTGCCAGCAGTTCGACAGTCACTATCCACGGTGAGCAGTTCTTC CASSSTVTIHGEQFF
13 . TRBJ1-2 TRBD1 TRBV5-8 TGTGCCAGCAGCCGGGACAGTAACTATGGCTACACCTTC CASSRDSNYGYTF
14 once TRBJ1-2 . TRBV10-2 TGCGCCAGCAGTGACTCAGACAGGATCTATGGCTACACCTTC CASSDSDRIYGYTF
13 . TRBJ2-2 TRBD1 TRBV6-6 TGTGCCAGCAGCCACAGGGGTGCCGGGGAGCTGTTTTTT CASSHRGAGELFF
13 once TRBJ1-6 . TRBV4-1 TGCGCCAGCAGCCAAGAATTACGGTCACCCCTCCACTTT CASSQELRSPLHF
12 . TRBJ1-2 . TRBV29-1 TGCAGCGTTGAGGAGGATATCATTGGCTACACCTTC CSVEEDIIGYTF
17 . TRBJ2-7 . TRBV21-1 TGTGCCAGCAGCAAAAGTCTAGGCAGGGGACAGGGGGGCGAGCAGTACTTC CASSKSLGRGQGGEQYF
13 . TRBJ1-1 TRBD1 TRBV5-6 TGTGCCAGCAGCTTTCCCCCGGGACAGGGAGCTTTCTTT CASSFPPGQGAFF
15 once TRBJ2-2 . TRBV19 TGTGCCAGTAGTCCCGGGACACCCCTCTCCGGGGAGCTGTTTTTT CASSPGTPLSGELFF
16 once TRBJ2-1 TRBD1 TRBV24-1 TGTGCCACCAGTGATTGGGACAGGGGGTCCTACAATGAGCAGTTCTTC CATSDWDRGSYNEQFF
13 . TRBJ1-1 TRBD1 TRBV6-6 TGTGCCAGCAGACTGGGACAGGGGTCTGAAGCTTTCTTT CASRLGQGSEAFF
16 . TRBJ2-2 TRBD2 TRBV7-2 TGTGCCAGCAGCTTGGTCGGGGGGGCTCTCACCGGGGAGCTGTTTTTT CASSLVGGALTGELFF
15 . TRBJ2-1 . TRBV19 TGTGCCAGTAAAATCGAGAGGTTCTCCTACAATGAGCAGTTCTTC CASKIERFSYNEQFF
15 . TRBJ1-2 . TRBV7-9 TGTGCCAGCAGCTTAGATGCGGGTTTAGTAGGTGGCTACACCTTC CASSLDAGLVGGYTF
13 . TRBJ1-1 . TRBV7-9 TGTGCCAGCAGCTTATCGGGTGGGACTGAAGCTTTCTTT CASSLSGGTEAFF
13 . TRBJ1-6 . TRBV28 TGTGCCAGCAGGAGACAGGCTTTTACACCCCTCCACTTT CASRRQAFTPLHF
19 . TRBJ1-2 . TRBV9 TGTGCCAGCAGCACCACAAACCGGGACACTGAGTTAGCTAACTATGGCTACACCTTC CASSTTNRDTELANYGYTF
11 . TRBJ2-7 . TRBV11-2 TGTGCCAGCAGCTTATTAAACGAGCAGTACTTC CASSLLNEQYF
15 . TRBJ2-1 TRBD2 TRBV18 TGTGCCAGCTCAAGCGGGGGGGCCTCCTACAATGAGCAGTTCTTC CASSSGGASYNEQFF
14 . TRBJ2-7 TRBD1 TRBV29-1 TGCAGCGTCGAGGGAGGACAGGGGGCCCACGAGCAGTACTTC CSVEGGQGAHEQYF
16 . TRBJ2-3 . TRBV9 TGTGCCAGCAGCGTAGAAGGGAACAGGGAGAGTGATACGCAGTATTTT CASSVEGNRESDTQYF
17 . TRBJ1-6 TRBD1 TRBV19 TGTGCCAGTAGTATAGATCGCAGGGGACAGGGTCGAGCACCCCTCCACTTT CASSIDRRGQGRAPLHF
19 . TRBJ1-2 . TRBV19 TGTGCCAGTAGGGACTCGAGGGGTACCGTCCGGGACACCAACTATGGCTACACCTTC CASRDSRGTVRDTNYGYTF
16 . TRBJ2-3 TRBD2 TRBV4-2 TGTGCCAGCAGCCAAGATCGTAGCGGGGCGGGGGATACGCAGTATTTT CASSQDRSGAGDTQYF
19 few TRBJ2-1 TRBD2 TRBV7-3 TGTGCCAGCAGCTTAACGGGCCTAGCGGGGGCGAGCTCCTACAATGAGCAGTTCTTC CASSLTGLAGASSYNEQFF
14 . TRBJ2-5 TRBD1 TRBV11-1 TGTGCCAGCAGCCCTGGGACAGCACAAGAGACCCAGTACTTC CASSPGTAQETQYF
17 . TRBJ2-3 . TRBV4-1 TGCGCCAGCAGCCAAGATCTTTTGAGGAGTCGCACAGATACGCAGTATTTT CASSQDLLRSRTDTQYF
18 few TRBJ2-2 TRBD2 TRBV27 TGTGCCAGCAGTCTCGGACTAGCGGGGGGCTCCTTTACCGGGGAGCTGTTTTTT CASSLGLAGGSFTGELFF